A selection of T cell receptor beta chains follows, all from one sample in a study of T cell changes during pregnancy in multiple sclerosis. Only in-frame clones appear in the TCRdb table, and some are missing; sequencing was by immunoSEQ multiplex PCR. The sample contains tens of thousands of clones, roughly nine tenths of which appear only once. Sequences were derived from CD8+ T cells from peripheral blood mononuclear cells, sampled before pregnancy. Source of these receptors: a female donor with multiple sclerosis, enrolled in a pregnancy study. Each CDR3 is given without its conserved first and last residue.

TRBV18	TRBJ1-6	ASSPTGALGSYNSPLH
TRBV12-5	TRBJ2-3	ASGFETEDSGESSTDTQY
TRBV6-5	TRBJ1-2	ASSYSIGADDGYT
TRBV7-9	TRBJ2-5	ASSTGVDPGKTQY
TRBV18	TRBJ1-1	ASSPPDSDTEAF
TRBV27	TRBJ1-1	ASSFGGTGAF
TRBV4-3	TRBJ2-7	ASSRFGGTSSYEQY
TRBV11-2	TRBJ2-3	ASSLGDRVADTQY
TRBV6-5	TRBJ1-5	ASSSSDRKAGPQH
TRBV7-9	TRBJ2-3	ASNRPGTASTDTQY
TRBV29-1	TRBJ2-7	SVEFLQGTYEQY
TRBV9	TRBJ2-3	ASSGLAGHRGTDTQY
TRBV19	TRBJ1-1	ASTPGQGVTEAF
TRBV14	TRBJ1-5	ASSPDPLTGKMKGNQPQH
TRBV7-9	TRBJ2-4	ASSGPGAGGGKNIQY
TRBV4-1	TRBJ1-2	ASGGNYGYT
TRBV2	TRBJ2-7	ASSELTDYGEQY
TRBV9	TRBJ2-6	ASSVAGSGANVLT
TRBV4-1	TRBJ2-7	ASSQGEDFSYEQY
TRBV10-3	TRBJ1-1	AISAGQATEAF
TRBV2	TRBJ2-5	ASSATYRGGETQY
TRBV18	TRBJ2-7	ASSPLDSTYEQY
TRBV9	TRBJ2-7	ASSAYGTGDYEQY